This T cell receptor beta chain is from a study of blood T cells in healthy people across ages. V was shortened by 5 bases and J by 6 bases, with 17 bases between the two germline ends. The CDR3 contains 14 residues. From germline, CDR1 is DFQATT and CDR2 SNEGSKA (reference sequence). A second PCR of 7 to 11 cycles used a sample-barcoded 5' primer and a J-beta primer mix. TCRdb used MiXCR to reprocess the 5' RACE reads, holding one entry per CDR3 protein. The repertoire holds about 1,500,000 distinct CDR3 sequences, with 42% as singletons. This TCR derives from a woman under 30 in good health. The chain is built from TRBV20-1 and TRBJ2-1, with D perhaps matching TRBD2 (5 bases). What was sequenced was blood. The CDR3 coding sequence is TGCAGTGCTTCTCCGGCCGGGAAACTCAATGAGCAGTTCTTC. This codes for CSASPAGKLNEQFF.